Following are 22 T cell receptor beta chains from one sample sequenced in a study of blood T cell repertoires in COVID-19. Generated by immunoSEQ multiplex PCR, the TCRdb table keeps only in-frame clones and is missing some. Among some 150,000 clones, 86% were seen once, and the ten largest hold roughly 3.4%. The sequenced material came from peripheral blood. The receptors come from a man in his 70s with acute or convalescent COVID-19.

The CDR3 region has the DNA TGTGCCAGCAGCTCAGGACAGGGGGCACAGTACGAGCAGTACTTC. Its translation is CASSSGQGAQYEQYF. V usage is TRBV7-9 and J usage is TRBJ2-7, with 11 nucleotides matching TRBD1. The CDR3 consists of 15 residues. Germline trimming cut 4 bases from V and 4 bases from J; bases unmatched to any gene: 6. Germline lookup yields CDR1 SEHNR and CDR2 FQNEAQ (reference sequence).

The chain uses TRBV5-1 and TRBJ2-3; TRBD2 agrees at 8 bases. Trimming cost V 1 base and J 4 bases; bases outside gene matches: 5. CDR3 length equals 15 residues. CDR1 and CDR2 from the germline V gene are SGHRS and YFSETQ. CDR3 in amino acids: CASSLLSGSPDTQYF. CDR3 DNA sequence: TGCGCCAGCAGCTTGTTGAGCGGGAGCCCAGATACGCAGTATTTT.

The chain carries TRBV7-9 and TRBJ1-1; 7 bases are a match to TRBD1. Looked up from germline, CDR1 is SEHNR and CDR2 is FQNEAQ (reference sequence). This CDR3 is built from 14 residues. V lost 4 bases to trimming and J lost 4 bases; unmatched junction nucleotides: 6. The CDR3 reads CASSSRQGRTEAFF. In DNA form, the CDR3 reads TGTGCCAGCAGCTCAAGACAGGGCCGCACTGAAGCTTTCTTT.

This clone was observed a handful of times. This rearrangement joins TRBV6-1 to TRBJ2-1; 11 bases map to TRBD2. Trimming took 2 bases from V and 2 from J; bases not matched to a gene: 2. This CDR3 has 16 amino acids. CDR1 is MNHNS, CDR2 SASEGT, per germline. The CDR3 region is CASSELAGGTYNEQFF. CDR3 nucleotide sequence: TGTGCCAGCAGTGAACTAGCGGGGGGCACCTACAATGAGCAGTTCTTC.

The gene calls are TRBV28 and TRBJ1-2, with D unclear. V shed 7 bases and J shed 4 bases, with 16 bases lying between them. The CDR3 is 14 amino acids. Looked up from germline, CDR1 is MDHEN and CDR2 is SYDVKM. The CDR3 protein is CASTPDNQLYGYTF. In DNA form, the CDR3 reads TGTGCCAGCACCCCCGACAACCAACTCTATGGCTACACCTTC.

This chain's CDR3 is CASSLVEGATNEKLFF. Written as DNA, the CDR3 is TGTGCCAGCAGCTTAGTAGAGGGGGCAACTAATGAAAAACTGTTTTTT. The chain employs TRBV7-2 and TRBJ1-4, with D tentatively TRBD1 (6 bases). CDR1 is SGHTA and CDR2 is FQGNSA in the germline V gene. CDR3 length: 16 residues. V dropped 1 base and J dropped 0 bases, with 9 bases sitting between them.

The chain's CDR3 is CASSLAGGVEAFF. CDR3 coding DNA: TGTGCCAGCAGCTTAGCAGGCGGGGTGGAAGCTTTCTTT. The genes are TRBV5-4 and TRBJ1-1; no firm D call. V was clipped by 2 bases and J by 8 bases, with 13 bases between them. From germline, CDR1 is SGHNT and CDR2 YYREEE (reference sequence). The CDR3 extends over 13 amino acids.

The V call is TRBV5-1, the J call TRBJ1-4, with D unresolved. V dropped 2 bases and J dropped 5 bases, with 16 bases sitting between them. Germline CDR1 reads SGHRS; CDR2 reads YFSETQ. CDR3 length: 16 residues. The CDR3 is CASSFGENPLNEKLFF. CDR3 DNA sequence: TGCGCCAGCAGCTTCGGGGAAAACCCACTCAATGAAAAACTGTTTTTT.

This chain uses TRBV7-8 with TRBJ2-1; weak D call: TRBD1 (6 bases). Germline V gene lookup returns CDR1 SGHVS and CDR2 FQNEAQ. The CDR3 extends over 13 amino acids. Trimming cost V 5 bases and J 9 bases, with 14 bases left between them. CDR3 sequence reads: CASSRVRGGEQFF. CDR3 in DNA: TGTGCCAGCAGCCGCGTACGAGGGGGTGAGCAGTTCTTC.

This clone appeared once. This CDR3 is CASSQEAGALMGGYTF. Written as DNA, the CDR3 is TGTGCCAGCAGCCAAGAGGCAGGGGCGTTAATGGGAGGCTACACCTTC. The rearrangement uses TRBV3-1 (or the pseudogene TRBV3-2) and TRBJ1-2; D is possibly TRBD1 (6 bases). Between the trimmed V and J ends, which lost 0 bases and 8 bases, there was a span of 19 bases. This CDR3 contains 16 residues. In germline, CDR1 is LGHDT, CDR2 YNNKEL (reference sequence).

This rearrangement joins TRBV6-2 or TRBV6-3 to TRBJ2-2; 12 bases line up with TRBD1. This CDR3 spans 16 amino acids. Germline trimming cut 4 bases from V and 3 bases from J; bases unmatched to any gene: 3. Per the germline V gene, CDR1 is MNHEY and CDR2 is SVGEGT. Written as DNA, the CDR3 is TGTGCCAGCAGTTCAGGGACAGGGGGCTACACCGGGGAGCTGTTTTTT. Encoded protein: CASSSGTGGYTGELFF.

The chain employs TRBV28 and TRBJ1-4, with a tentative D call TRBD1 (5 bases). Per the germline V gene, CDR1 is MDHEN and CDR2 is SYDVKM. V lost 8 bases, J lost 4 bases, and 8 bases lay in between. The CDR3 covers 12 residues. DNA for the CDR3: TGTGCCAGCGGGGCCCTTAATGAAAAACTGTTTTTT. Translating it yields CASGALNEKLFF.

The rearrangement links TRBV3-1 (or the pseudogene TRBV3-2) to TRBJ2-7, with D possibly matching TRBD2 (6 bases). This CDR3 contains 15 residues. Germline V gene sequence: CDR1 LGHDT, CDR2 YNNKEL (reference sequence). V shed 4 bases and J shed 0 bases, with 13 bases lying between them. For the CDR3, the DNA is TGTGCCAGCAGCCCCCAGCCGGGAGTCTCCTACGAGCAGTACTTC. Its translation: CASSPQPGVSYEQYF.

This rearrangement joins TRBV7-2 to TRBJ2-7; TRBD2 might be the D (5 bases). Trimming took off 2 bases at V and 4 bases at J, with 12 bases between the two ends. The CDR3 is 14 amino acids. Looked up from germline, CDR1 is SGHTA and CDR2 is FQGNSA. For the CDR3, the DNA is TGTGCCAGCAGCTTATCGGGGAATCGATACGAGCAGTACTTC. Its protein product is CASSLSGNRYEQYF.

The chain is built from TRBV12-3 or TRBV12-4 and TRBJ1-1; a weak D match, TRBD1 (5 bases). Trimming left V 6 bases short and J 10 bases short, with 12 bases between. CDR3 size: 11 residues. The CDR3 is CASSFGGVAFF. In nucleotides, the CDR3 is TGTGCCAGCAGCTTTGGAGGGGTAGCTTTCTTT.

The chain joins TRBV19 to TRBJ2-7; D may be TRBD2 (7 bases). V was cut by 5 bases and J by 6 bases, with 20 bases left in between. This CDR3 region has 15 residues. Germline CDR1 reads LNHDA; CDR2 reads SQIVND (reference sequence). CDR3 DNA: TGTGCCAGTAGTCGCGGGCGGGGGCCCGCCGGCGAGCAGTACTTC. This translates into CASSRGRGPAGEQYF.

The chain has TRBV11-2 and TRBJ2-5; 15 bases align to TRBD2. In germline, CDR1 is SGHAT, CDR2 FQNNGV. After removal of 6 bases from V and 9 bases from J, the junction contained 8 bases not matched to a gene. This CDR3 is built from 15 residues. The chain's CDR3 is CASSLGRTSGRAQYF. CDR3 bases: TGTGCCAGCAGTTTGGGACGGACTAGCGGGAGGGCCCAGTACTTC. Full variable domain (missing parts from reference TRBV11-2 and TRBJ2-5): EAGVAQSPRYKIIEKRQSVAFWCNPISGHATLYWYQQILGQGPKLLIQFQNNGVVDDSQLPKDRFSAERLKGVDSTLKIQPAKLEDSAVYLCASSLGRTSGRAQYFGPGTRLLVL.

This clone turned up a few times. V usage is TRBV25-1 and J usage is TRBJ2-5; a possible D gene is TRBD1 (5 bases). This CDR3 has 13 residues. The V gene's germline CDR1 is MGHDK and CDR2 SYGVNS. Trimming pared 7 bases from V and 3 bases from J, leaving 12 bases between. The CDR3 reads CASKPGWEETQYF. The CDR3 nucleotides read TGTGCCAGCAAGCCAGGGTGGGAAGAGACCCAGTACTTC.

This clone showed up just once. The chain has TRBV30 and TRBJ2-1, with 9 positions matching TRBD2. The CDR3 consists of 15 residues. The germline V gene has CDR1 GTSNPN and CDR2 SVGIG (reference sequence). CDR3 loop: CVSKPRTSAYNEQFF. The CDR3 DNA reads TGTGTCTCGAAGCCCAGGACTAGCGCCTACAATGAGCAGTTCTTC.

The chain has TRBV13 and TRBJ2-1; no clear D gene. CDR1 PRHDT and CDR2 FYEKMQ come from the germline V gene (reference sequence). V lost 1 base and J lost 0, with 7 bases in between. This CDR3 spans 15 amino acids. CDR3 residues: CASSLARSSYNEQFF. The CDR3 DNA follows: TGTGCCAGCAGCTTAGCCCGGAGCTCCTACAATGAGCAGTTCTTC.

V gene TRBV7-9 combines with J gene TRBJ1-6, with no clear D. The CDR3 is made up of 15 amino acids. V was clipped by 0 bases and J by 7 bases, with 10 bases between them. Germline lookup yields CDR1 SEHNR and CDR2 FQNEAQ (reference sequence). CDR3 sequence reads: CASSLAAVPNSPLHF. As DNA, the CDR3 is TGTGCCAGCAGCTTAGCGGCAGTTCCCAATTCACCCCTCCACTTT.

The J gene is TRBJ1-2, the V gene TRBV5-5; weak D call: TRBD1 (6 bases). CDR3 length: 13 amino acids. Germline-derived CDR1 and CDR2 are SGHKS and YYEKEE (reference sequence). V gave up 4 bases and J gave up 3 bases, with 10 bases separating them. The CDR3 region has the DNA TGTGCCAGCAGCCCGACAGGCGACTATGGCTACACCTTC. The encoded protein is CASSPTGDYGYTF.